Shown below are 2 T cell receptor beta chains from a single sample sequenced in a study of OX40 agonist ivuxolimab in advanced cancers. Repertoires were generated with immunoSEQ multiplex PCR, while TCRdb's copy carries only in-frame clones and drops some. The sample has roughly 58,000 clones; 88% are singletons. The specimen comprised CD4+ or CD8+ T cells sorted from blood, sampled in a trial of the OX40 agonist ivuxolimab. Receptor source: an adult with an advanced solid tumor such as melanoma, head and neck, liver or kidney cancer.

This rearrangement joins TRBV7-2 to TRBJ2-5, with D possibly being TRBD2 (5 bases). Germline lookup yields CDR1 SGHTA and CDR2 FQGNSA. Trimming removed 5 bases at V and 4 bases at J, with 14 bases between. CDR3 size: 14 residues. The CDR3 here is CASSPSGRGETQYF. In nucleotides, the CDR3 is TGTGCCAGCAGCCCATCGGGAAGAGGAGAGACCCAGTACTTC. The variable domain in full, completed from reference TRBV7-2 and TRBJ2-5, reads GAGVSQSPSNKVTEKGKDVELRCDPISGHTALYWYRQSLGQGLEFLIYFQGNSAPDKSGLPSDRFSAERTGGSVSTLTIQRTQQEDSAVYLCASSPSGRGETQYFGPGTRLLVL.

The count of this clone is one. J is TRBJ2-3 and V is TRBV6-1, with a tentative D call TRBD2 (5 bases). The CDR3 totals 13 residues. V was trimmed by 4 bases and J by 6 bases, leaving 11 bases between them. CDR1 and CDR2 from the germline V gene are MNHNS and SASEGT. The CDR3 bases are TGTGCCAGCAGTGGACTCAGAGGGGATACGCAGTATTTT. The encoded protein is CASSGLRGDTQYF.